The sequence of this TCR beta chain was determined in a study of cytomegalovirus exposure and HLA in healthy donors. Vbeta (60) and Jbeta (13) primers were used in the PCR. TCRdb keeps only in-frame clones here, not all; method: immunoSEQ multiplex PCR. The repertoire holds approximately 180,000 clones, with about 81% as singletons. The V end lost 4 bases, the J end lost 4 bases, and 19 bases lay between the germline ends. The CDR3 loop spans 17 amino acids. Germline CDR1 ENHRY, CDR2 SYGVKD. This chain joins TRBV10-3 and TRBJ2-2; D possibly corresponds to TRBD1 (7 bases). Sequencing used PBMCs. The clonotype was recovered from a man in his late teens or twenties in good health and CMV-seronegative. The CDR3 is CAISVKTGVGGTGELFF. Here the CDR3 DNA reads TGTGCCATCAGTGTAAAAACAGGGGTCGGGGGCACCGGGGAGCTGTTTTTT.